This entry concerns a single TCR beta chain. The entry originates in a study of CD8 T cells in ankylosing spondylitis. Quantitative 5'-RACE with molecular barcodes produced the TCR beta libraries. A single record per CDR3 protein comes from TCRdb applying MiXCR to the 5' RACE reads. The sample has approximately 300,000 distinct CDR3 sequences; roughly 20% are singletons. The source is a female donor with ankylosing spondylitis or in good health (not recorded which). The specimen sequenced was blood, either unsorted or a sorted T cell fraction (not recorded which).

CDR3 residues: CSARDSGGWETQYF. The CDR3 bases are TGCAGTGCTAGAGATTCCGGGGGGTGGGAGACCCAGTACTTC. V gene TRBV20-1 combines with J gene TRBJ2-5, with 7 nucleotides matching TRBD2. Trimming at V came to 0 bases and at J to 5 bases, leaving 6 bases not matched to a gene. Germline loops: CDR1 DFQATT, CDR2 SNEGSKA (reference sequence). The CDR3 consists of 14 residues.